This T cell receptor beta chain was captured in a study of cytomegalovirus exposure and HLA in healthy donors. The CDR3 is made up of 15 amino acids. CDR1 and CDR2 from the germline V gene are MDHEN and SYDVKM. V was clipped by 5 bases and J by 6 bases; unmatched bases: 6. Amplification used 60 Vbeta primers and 13 Jbeta primers. Sequenced by immunoSEQ multiplex PCR; TCRdb stores in-frame clones only, minus some. The table has some 110,000 clones, more than 60% seen once; the top ten hold roughly 5.7%. The chain joins TRBV28 to TRBJ2-4; 11 bases match TRBD2. The sequenced sample consisted of PBMCs. The TCR was taken from a male donor in good health and CMV-seronegative. CDR3 sequence: CASSPKLAGVNIQYF. The DNA for the CDR3 is TGTGCCAGCAGTCCGAAACTAGCGGGAGTAAACATTCAGTACTTC.